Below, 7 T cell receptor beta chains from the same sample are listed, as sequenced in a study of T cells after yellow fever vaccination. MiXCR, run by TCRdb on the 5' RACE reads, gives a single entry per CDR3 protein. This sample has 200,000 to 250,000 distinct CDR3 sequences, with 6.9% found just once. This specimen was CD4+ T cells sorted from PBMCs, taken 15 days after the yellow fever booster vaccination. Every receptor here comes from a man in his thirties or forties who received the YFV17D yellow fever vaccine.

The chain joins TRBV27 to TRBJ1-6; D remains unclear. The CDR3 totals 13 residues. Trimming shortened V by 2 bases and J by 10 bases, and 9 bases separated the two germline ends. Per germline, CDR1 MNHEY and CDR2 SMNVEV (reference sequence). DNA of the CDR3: TGTGCCAGCAGTTTACGGTCAAGGTCACCCCTCCACTTT. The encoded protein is CASSLRSRSPLHF.

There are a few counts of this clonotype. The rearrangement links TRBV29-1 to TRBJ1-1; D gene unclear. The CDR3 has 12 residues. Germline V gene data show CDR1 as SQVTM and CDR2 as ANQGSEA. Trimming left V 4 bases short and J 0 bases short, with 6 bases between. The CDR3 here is CSVGAVNTEAFF. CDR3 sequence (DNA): TGCAGCGTTGGGGCGGTGAACACTGAAGCTTTCTTT. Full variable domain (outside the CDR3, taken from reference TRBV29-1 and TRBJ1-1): SAVISQKPSRDICQRGTSLTIQCQVDSQVTMMFWYRQQPGQSLTLIATANQGSEATYESGFVIDKFPISRPNLTFSTLTVSNMSPEDSSIYLCSVGAVNTEAFFGQGTRLTVV.

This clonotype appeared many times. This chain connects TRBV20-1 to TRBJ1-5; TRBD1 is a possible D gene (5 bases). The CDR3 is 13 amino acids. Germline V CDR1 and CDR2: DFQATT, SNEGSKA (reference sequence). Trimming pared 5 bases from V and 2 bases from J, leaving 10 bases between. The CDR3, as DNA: TGCAGTGCTCGGGGGGGTGGCAATCAGCCCCAGCATTTT. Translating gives CSARGGGNQPQHF.

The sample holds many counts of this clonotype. In DNA form, the CDR3 reads TGCAGCGTTACGAGCTCCTACGAGCAGTACTTC. This codes for CSVTSSYEQYF. The chain links TRBV29-1 to TRBJ2-7; D not resolved. The ends were cut back, 5 bases at V and 0 bases at J, with 5 bases in the middle. Germline V gives CDR1 SQVTM, CDR2 ANQGSEA. The CDR3 is 11 residues long.

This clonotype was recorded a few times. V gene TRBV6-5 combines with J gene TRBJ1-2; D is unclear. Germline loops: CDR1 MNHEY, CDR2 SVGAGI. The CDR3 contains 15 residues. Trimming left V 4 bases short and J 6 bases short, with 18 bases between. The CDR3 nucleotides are TGTGCCAGCAGTTTGTCGGATGTTGCGGTGGATGGCTACACCTTC. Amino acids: CASSLSDVAVDGYTF.

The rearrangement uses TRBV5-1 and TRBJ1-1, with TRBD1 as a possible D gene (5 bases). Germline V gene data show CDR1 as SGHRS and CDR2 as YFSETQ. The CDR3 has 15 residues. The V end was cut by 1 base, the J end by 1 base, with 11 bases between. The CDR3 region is CASSLSGLTNTEAFF. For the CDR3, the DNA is TGCGCCAGCAGCTTGTCGGGACTGACGAACACTGAAGCTTTCTTT.

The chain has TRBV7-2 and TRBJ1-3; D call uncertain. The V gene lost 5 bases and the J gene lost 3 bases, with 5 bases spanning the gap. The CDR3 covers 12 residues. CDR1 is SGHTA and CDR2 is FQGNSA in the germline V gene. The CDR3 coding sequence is TGTGCCAGCAGCAACATTGGAAACACCATATATTTT. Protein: CASSNIGNTIYF.